The 28 T cell receptor beta chains reported below all come from one sample, sequenced in a study of blood T cell repertoires in COVID-19 (dated by TCRdb to the early 2020s). The protocol used for the library was the immunoSEQ multiplex PCR assay. TCRdb retrieved this table from immuneACCESS and kept in-frame rearrangements only. Not all clones are present; in checked studies, unresolved V genes account for under half, and no reason is known for the remainder. The sample has over 100,000 clones on record, less than 90% of them singletons. The top ten clones comprise about a tenth of the sample. Material for sequencing was peripheral blood. These receptors originate from a man older than 75 with acute or convalescent COVID-19.

This clone was counted between two and nine times. The V and J genes are TRBV7-2 and TRBJ2-7, with a tentative D call TRBD2 (5 bases). Germline loops: CDR1 SGHTA, CDR2 FQGNSA. The CDR3 is 14 amino acids. The V end lost 4 bases, the J end lost 2 bases, and 12 bases lay between the germline ends. This chain's CDR3 is CASSSSAGPYEQYF. CDR3 sequence (DNA): TGTGCCAGCAGCTCCAGTGCGGGCCCCTACGAGCAGTACTTC. The complete variable domain, with remaining parts taken from reference TRBV7-2 and TRBJ2-7, reads GAGVSQSPSNKVTEKGKDVELRCDPISGHTALYWYRQSLGQGLEFLIYFQGNSAPDKSGLPSDRFSAERTGGSVSTLTIQRTQQEDSAVYLCASSSSAGPYEQYFGPGTRLTVT.

This clone was observed a handful of times. The chain has TRBV29-1 and TRBJ2-2; D gene unclear. Germline V gives CDR1 SQVTM, CDR2 ANQGSEA. Trimming stripped 0 bases from V and 1 base from J, with 9 bases between. The CDR3 extends over 15 amino acids. CDR3 sequence (DNA): TGCAGCGTTGAAGAGTCCACAGAGAACACCGGGGAGCTGTTTTTT. Protein: CSVEESTENTGELFF.

The V and J genes are TRBV7-9 and TRBJ2-4; TRBD1 aligns across 9 bases. Germline V CDR1 and CDR2: SEHNR, FQNEAQ (reference sequence). CDR3 size: 14 residues. V lost 0 bases to trimming and J lost 7 bases; unmatched junction nucleotides: 1. In DNA form, the CDR3 reads TGTGCCAGCAGCTTAGCGACAGGGGGGAACATTCAGTACTTC. This gives the protein CASSLATGGNIQYF.

The chain carries TRBV7-2 and TRBJ2-1, with 7 positions matching TRBD2. The ends lost 1 base at V and 6 bases at J; junction bases unmatched: 6. This CDR3 spans 15 amino acids. Germline V gene data show CDR1 as SGHTA and CDR2 as FQGNSA. Here the CDR3 reads CASSLGLALGNEQFF. The CDR3 DNA is TGTGCCAGCAGCTTAGGACTAGCCCTAGGCAATGAGCAGTTCTTC.

The chain couples TRBV6-2 or TRBV6-3 to TRBJ2-2; 7 nucleotides align to TRBD2. The trim removed 5 bases at V and 4 bases at J, leaving 7 bases unmatched. Germline V gene lookup returns CDR1 MNHEY and CDR2 SVGEGT. The CDR3 length is 15 residues. CDR3 sequence reads: CASSLSGKPTGELFF. In DNA, the CDR3 is TGTGCCAGCAGTCTGAGCGGGAAACCCACCGGGGAGCTGTTTTTT.

V and J are TRBV12-3 or TRBV12-4 and TRBJ2-5; TRBD1 might be the D (5 bases). Trimming left V 3 bases short and J 2 bases short, with 7 bases between. CDR3 length: 13 residues. CDR3 residues: CASSFGAQETQYF. In nucleotides, the CDR3 is TGTGCCAGCAGTTTTGGGGCTCAAGAGACCCAGTACTTC.

The chain recombines TRBV7-9 with TRBJ2-7; a weak D match, TRBD2 (6 bases). This CDR3 comprises 15 residues. The ends were cut back, 4 bases at V and 0 bases at J, with 13 bases in the middle. Germline loops: CDR1 SEHNR, CDR2 FQNEAQ (reference sequence). The CDR3 sequence: CASSSEGGGSYEQYF. CDR3 in DNA: TGTGCCAGCAGCTCTGAGGGAGGTGGCTCCTACGAGCAGTACTTC.

This rearrangement joins TRBV5-1 to TRBJ1-6, with D perhaps TRBD1 (5 bases). The V and J ends lost 4 bases and 7 bases respectively, with 18 bases between them. The CDR3 loop spans 16 amino acids. Germline CDR1 is SGHRS and CDR2 is YFSETQ. DNA for the CDR3: TGCGCCAGCAGCCTGGGCGGGACCCCACACAATTCACCCCTCCACTTT. Translating it yields CASSLGGTPHNSPLHF. Full variable domain (rest looked up from reference TRBV5-1 and TRBJ1-6): KAGVTQTPRYLIKTRGQQVTLSCSPISGHRSVSWYQQTPGQGLQFLFEYFSETQRNKGNFPGRFSGRQFSNSRSEMNVSTLELGDSALYLCASSLGGTPHNSPLHFGNGTRLTVT.

V is TRBV6-5 and J is TRBJ2-5; TRBD1 might be the D (6 bases). This CDR3 is 14 amino acids long. V lost 5 bases and J 2 bases, leaving 12 bases between the germline ends. Germline V lookup: CDR1 MNHEY, CDR2 SVGAGI. In nucleotides, the CDR3 is TGTGCCAGCAGTCGCACAGGGAATCAAGAGACCCAGTACTTC. Translating gives CASSRTGNQETQYF.

V usage is TRBV29-1 and J usage is TRBJ1-2; 7 positions match TRBD1. The V segment lost 4 bases and the J segment 11 bases; nucleotides outside the gene matches: 13. The CDR3 contains 13 residues. Germline V gene lookup returns CDR1 SQVTM and CDR2 ANQGSEA. The CDR3 region is CSVGGPDRPIYTF. The CDR3 coding sequence is TGCAGCGTTGGGGGACCGGACAGGCCAATATACACCTTC.

The chain links TRBV6-5 to TRBJ1-2; no clear D. Germline lookup yields CDR1 MNHEY and CDR2 SVGAGI. Trimming pared 8 bases from V and 9 bases from J, leaving 10 bases between. The CDR3 extends over 10 amino acids. The CDR3 is CASSSTSYTF. The DNA of the CDR3 is TGTGCCAGCTCGTCCACAAGCTACACCTTC.

The CDR3 protein is CASSLGRREAFF. Written as DNA, the CDR3 is TGTGCCAGCAGCTTAGGTCGTCGTGAAGCTTTCTTT. The chain uses TRBV11-2 and TRBJ1-1; D is ambiguous. The germline V and J ends were trimmed by 1 base and 7 bases, with 7 bases remaining between them. The CDR3 runs to 12 residues. CDR1 and CDR2 (germline): SGHAT, FQNNGV. The entire variable domain, with the rest obtained from reference TRBV11-2 and TRBJ1-1, is as follows: EAGVAQSPRYKIIEKRQSVAFWCNPISGHATLYWYQQILGQGPKLLIQFQNNGVVDDSQLPKDRFSAERLKGVDSTLKIQPAKLEDSAVYLCASSLGRREAFFGQGTRLTVV.

The rearrangement links TRBV4-3 to TRBJ1-2; 7 bases are a match to TRBD1. In germline, CDR1 is LGHNA, CDR2 YSLEER. Germline trimming cut 4 bases from V and 4 bases from J; bases unmatched to any gene: 6. The CDR3 runs to 14 residues. Written as DNA, the CDR3 is TGCGCCAGCAGCCTGTCCCGGGACAGCTATGGCTACACCTTC. Its translation is CASSLSRDSYGYTF.

Note on this clone: One end of the junction does not line up with germline, which may come from a read error. The chain carries TRBV6-5 and TRBJ2-2; perhaps TRBD2 as D (6 bases). The CDR3 extends over 14 amino acids. Germline CDR1 is MNHEY and CDR2 is SVGAGI. The CDR3 coding sequence is TGTGCCAGCAGCCCCGGCGGGAACGCCGGGGAGCTGTTTTTT. It yields the protein CASSPGGNAGELFF.

The chain joins TRBV6-2 or TRBV6-3 to TRBJ2-5; perhaps TRBD2 as D (5 bases). This CDR3 has 16 amino acids. Trimming pared 0 bases from V and 1 base from J, leaving 12 bases between. CDR1 is MNHEY and CDR2 is SVGEGT in the germline V gene. This CDR3 is CASSYSKSGSQETQYF. DNA for the CDR3: TGTGCCAGCAGTTACTCGAAGAGCGGAAGCCAAGAGACCCAGTACTTC.

The chain recombines TRBV2 with TRBJ2-7, with a tentative D call TRBD2 (7 bases). This CDR3 is built from 15 residues. Trimming left V 6 bases short and J 0 bases short, with 15 bases between. The V gene's germline CDR1 is SNHLY and CDR2 FYNNEI. The CDR3 DNA is TGTGCCAGCAGCGGGGAGGGGGTAACCTCCTACGAGCAGTACTTC. This encodes CASSGEGVTSYEQYF. Supplemented by reference TRBV2 and TRBJ2-7, the full variable domain reads EPEVTQTPSHQVTQMGQEVILRCVPISNHLYFYWYRQILGQKVEFLVSFYNNEISEKSEIFDDQFSVERPDGSNFTLKIRSTKLEDSAMYFCASSGEGVTSYEQYFGPGTRLTVT.

About this clone itself: Additional DNA sequences in this sample encode the identical CDR3. The chain combines TRBV28 with TRBJ2-7; D is perhaps TRBD2 (5 bases). Trimming stripped 2 bases from V and 4 bases from J, with 9 bases between. The CDR3 is 13 residues long. Germline CDR1 is MDHEN and CDR2 is SYDVKM. The CDR3 DNA is TGTGCCAGCAGTTTAAGTCGGGGTTACGAGCAGTACTTC. Protein product: CASSLSRGYEQYF.

This clone has more than one count but fewer than ten. This sample also contains other DNA sequences that code for the same CDR3. The rearrangement links TRBV18 to TRBJ1-6; 9 bases align to TRBD1. Germline V gene lookup returns CDR1 KGHSH and CDR2 LQKENI. V lost 6 bases and J lost 8; bases outside the gene matches: 5. There are 14 residues in the CDR3. CDR3 in amino acids: CASSPRQGDSPLHF. In nucleotides, the CDR3 is TGTGCCAGCTCGCCCCGACAGGGGGATTCACCCCTCCACTTT. The full variable domain, its missing parts supplied by reference TRBV18 and TRBJ1-6, is NAGVMQNPRHLVRRRGQEARLRCSPMKGHSHVYWYRQLPEEGLKFMVYLQKENIIDESGMPKERFSAEFPKEGPSILRIQQVVRGDSAAYFCASSPRQGDSPLHFGNGTRLTVT.

The V gene is TRBV28, the J gene TRBJ2-3; D remains unclear. Germline loops: CDR1 MDHEN, CDR2 SYDVKM. Between the trimmed V and J ends, which lost 2 bases and 4 bases, there was a span of 4 bases. There are 12 residues in the CDR3. In nucleotides, the CDR3 is TGTGCCAGCAGTTTAAGCGCAGATACGCAGTATTTT. It is translated as CASSLSADTQYF.

This clone was found once. The V call is TRBV10-1, the J call TRBJ1-2; TRBD1 agrees at 11 bases. Germline V gene lookup returns CDR1 WNHNN and CDR2 SYGVQD (reference sequence). The CDR3 extends over 16 amino acids. With V trimmed by 8 bases and J by 5 bases, 13 bases remained unmatched. For the CDR3, the DNA is TGCGCCAGCGCGCAGGACAGGGGGCGCTTGGAGTATGGCTACACCTTC. It codes for CASAQDRGRLEYGYTF.

Concerning this clone itself: The same CDR3 is also encoded by other DNA sequences in this sample. The CDR3 reads CASSLTLNTEAFF. The CDR3 DNA is TGCGCCAGCAGCTTGACACTGAACACTGAAGCTTTCTTT. The rearrangement joins TRBV5-1 to TRBJ1-1, with no clear D. CDR3 length: 13 amino acids. CDR1 and CDR2 (germline): SGHRS, YFSETQ. V was trimmed by 1 base and J by 0 bases, leaving 4 bases between them.

The V call is TRBV6-2 or TRBV6-3, the J call TRBJ1-5, with TRBD1 matching 8 bases. In germline, CDR1 is MNHEY, CDR2 SVGEGT. CDR3 length: 15 amino acids. The V and J ends lost 2 bases and 5 bases, in that order; junction bases with no gene match: 5. CDR3 residues: CASSYRGQGYQPQHF. Written as DNA, the CDR3 is TGTGCCAGCAGTTACCGAGGACAGGGATATCAGCCCCAGCATTTT.

The count of this clone is one. The chain couples TRBV5-1 to TRBJ1-1, with D perhaps TRBD1 (5 bases). This CDR3 is built from 15 residues. CDR1 is SGHRS and CDR2 is YFSETQ in the germline V gene. Trimming removed 4 bases from V and 3 bases from J, with 16 bases in between. The CDR3 DNA sequence: TGCGCCAGCAGCGCACTTGGGTGGGGCGACACTGAAGCTTTCTTT. As protein: CASSALGWGDTEAFF.

The chain recombines TRBV19 with TRBJ1-1; the match to TRBD1 covers 8 bases. Germline-derived CDR1 and CDR2 are LNHDA and SQIVND (reference sequence). J lost 12 bases, V lost 4 bases, and 10 bases had no gene match. The CDR3 loop spans 13 amino acids. The chain's CDR3 is CASSSRDRLSTFF. The CDR3 DNA sequence: TGTGCCAGTAGTAGCCGGGACAGGTTGTCAACTTTCTTT.

This chain connects TRBV2 to TRBJ1-4, with D possibly being TRBD1 (6 bases). CDR1 and CDR2 from the germline V gene are SNHLY and FYNNEI. Trimming stripped 7 bases from V and 8 bases from J, with 14 bases between. The length of the CDR3 is 13 residues. In nucleotides, the CDR3 is TGTGCCAGCATCCAGGGGCTGGGGGAAAAACTGTTTTTT. Translation gives CASIQGLGEKLFF.

This clone was counted a few times. The chain employs TRBV7-2 and TRBJ1-6; D might be TRBD1 (6 bases). Trimming pared 1 base from V and 7 bases from J, leaving 17 bases between. This CDR3 contains 17 residues. The germline V gene has CDR1 SGHTA and CDR2 FQGNSA. This chain's CDR3 is CASSLGLGAGTNSPLHF. CDR3 bases: TGTGCCAGCAGCTTAGGTCTGGGGGCAGGCACAAATTCACCCCTCCACTTT.

The chain links TRBV21-1 to TRBJ2-3; the tabulated D call, TRBD1, remains unverified against the DNA. TRBV21-1 is a recognized pseudogene. The CDR3 is 15 amino acids. CDR3 sequence: CASSKAPTGADTQYF. Here the CDR3 DNA reads TGTGCCAGCAGCAAAGCCCCGACAGGGGCAGATACGCAGTATTTT.

The chain uses TRBV5-1 and TRBJ2-7; the D is unclear. Germline assignment: CDR1 SGHRS and CDR2 YFSETQ. This CDR3 has 14 amino acids. Deletions cut 0 bases from V and 2 bases from J, with 9 bases between. The CDR3 bases are TGCGCCAGCAGCTTGGAAGACTCCGCCTACGAGCAGTACTTC. Amino acid sequence: CASSLEDSAYEQYF.